A selection of T cell receptor beta chains follows, all from one sample in a study of CD8+ T cells in alopecia areata. The table came from immunoSEQ multiplex PCR; TCRdb's copy has only in-frame clones and leaves some out. The sample lists almost 250,000 clones; under 70% were seen once. The specimen comprised CD4+ T cells sorted from blood, sampled at week 0. All receptors derive from a human donor with alopecia areata. Each CDR3 is given with its conserved first and last residue. Each record gives: J gene, clone size, D gene, V gene, CDR3 DNA, CDR3 protein. The D gene is left open where the match is weak. Where a row states a size, it is once, few, many or the class of an expanded clone; other rows omit it.

>TRBJ2-3|-|-|TRBV30
TGTGCCTCCACCCCTGGGGGTAGACTTAGCACAGATACGCAGTATTTT
CASTPGGRLSTDTQYF
>TRBJ1-1|-|-|TRBV5-1
TGCGCCAGCAGCCACGACACCGCGAACACTGAAGCTTTCTTT
CASSHDTANTEAFF
>TRBJ2-1|few|TRBD2|TRBV7-9
TGTGCCAGCATCCCGACTAGCGGGGACGGTGAGCAGTTCTTC
CASIPTSGDGEQFF
>TRBJ2-4|-|-|TRBV4-1
TGCGCCAGCAGCCAAGGACCCCGGGGCGGGAACATTCAGTACTTC
CASSQGPRGGNIQYF
>TRBJ1-2|-|TRBD1|TRBV14
TGTGCCAGCAGCCGTGGGACAGGCCGTTCCTATGGCTACACCTTC
CASSRGTGRSYGYTF
>TRBJ1-2|few|-|TRBV4-1
TGCGCCAGCAGCCAAGACGGGGCGCAGTATGGCTACACCTTC
CASSQDGAQYGYTF
>TRBJ2-1|-|TRBD2|TRBV5-4
TGTGCCAGCAGCTTGGCGGGGGGGAACTACAATGAGCAGTTCTTC
CASSLAGGNYNEQFF
>TRBJ2-1|-|-|TRBV29-1
TGCAGCGTTGAAGATCACACAGCGAGCTCCTACAATGAGCAGTTCTTC
CSVEDHTASSYNEQFF
>TRBJ2-7|-|-|TRBV30
TGTGCCTGGAGTAATCGGGGTGTGGACGAGCAGTACTTC
CAWSNRGVDEQYF
>TRBJ2-7|-|-|TRBV29-1
TGCAGCGTGAAGGTGACCGAGCAGTACTTC
CSVKVTEQYF